This T cell receptor (beta chain) was recovered during a study of neurological immune-mediated disorders. TCRdb called the 5' RACE reads again in MiXCR, with one record for every CDR3 protein. The sample includes over 50,000 distinct CDR3 sequences, around 5.1% seen only once; the top ten take around 5.1%. The sample holds many counts of this clonotype. The sample was PBMCs. This sequence was found in a human donor with multiple sclerosis. The donor label of this sample is uncertain.

CDR3 loop: CSSGTGLYGYTF. CDR3 nucleotides: TGCAGTTCCGGGACAGGGCTCTATGGCTACACCTTC. The chain combines TRBV20-1 with TRBJ1-2, with 9 positions matching TRBD1. The CDR3 sequence is 12 residues long. V shed 8 bases, J shed 4 bases, and the junction held 5 bases outside the gene matches. The V gene's germline CDR1 is DFQATT and CDR2 SNEGSKA (reference sequence).